Below, 9 T cell receptor beta chains from the same sample are listed, as sequenced in a study of identifying expanded T cells in peripheral blood. Profiled with immunoSEQ multiplex PCR; TCRdb holds only in-frame clones, not every one. The table shows some 130,000 clones, with 86% occurring only once. Sequencing was carried out using blood. The receptors were gathered from a person between 18 and 75 years old in good health.

This sequence joins TRBV6-5 and TRBJ1-1, with a possible D match to TRBD1 (5 bases). This CDR3 spans 13 amino acids. In germline, CDR1 is MNHEY, CDR2 SVGAGI. V lost 4 bases, J lost 7 bases, and 13 bases lay in between. Here the CDR3 reads CASSSGHHVEAFF. The CDR3 DNA is TGTGCCAGCAGTTCAGGACATCATGTTGAAGCTTTCTTT.

This chain uses TRBV29-1 with TRBJ1-1; D is unclear. V shed 4 bases and J shed 5 bases, with 8 bases lying between them. The CDR3 spans 11 residues. CDR1 is SQVTM and CDR2 is ANQGSEA in the germline V gene. DNA of the CDR3: TGCAGCGTTGTACATGTGACTGAAGCTTTCTTT. It encodes CSVVHVTEAFF.

Comment on this clone: Other DNA sequences in this sample translate to the same CDR3. The genes are TRBV11-2 and TRBJ1-2, with D perhaps TRBD1 (5 bases). Per germline, CDR1 SGHAT and CDR2 FQNNGV. Between the trimmed V and J ends, which lost 4 bases and 8 bases, there was a span of 11 bases. CDR3 size: 12 residues. This chain's CDR3 is CASSSTGDGYTF. CDR3 DNA: TGTGCCAGCAGCTCGACGGGGGACGGCTACACCTTC.

V usage is TRBV5-4 and J usage is TRBJ2-3, with 7 positions matching TRBD2. This CDR3 comprises 18 residues. Germline CDR1 reads SGHNT; CDR2 reads YYREEE (reference sequence). The trim removed 3 bases at V and 3 bases at J, leaving 16 bases unmatched. CDR3 sequence: CASSWLGLADQNTDTQYF. CDR3 coding DNA: TGTGCCAGCAGCTGGTTGGGGCTAGCGGACCAAAATACAGATACGCAGTATTTT. Combining the CDR3 with reference TRBV5-4 and TRBJ2-3 gives the whole variable domain ETGVTQSPTHLIKTRGQQVTLRCSSQSGHNTVSWYQQALGQGPQFIFQYYREEENGRGNFPPRFSGLQFPNYSSELNVNALELDDSALYLCASSWLGLADQNTDTQYFGPGTRLTVL.

On this clone: A read error may produce the germline difference seen at one junction end. The V gene is TRBV19, the J gene TRBJ2-7; D remains unclear. CDR3 size: 11 residues. Looked up from germline, CDR1 is LNHDA and CDR2 is SQIVND (reference sequence). The CDR3 coding sequence is TGTGCCAGCTCAACCGCCTACGGGCAGTACTTC. Residues: CASSTAYGQYF. Full variable domain (outside the CDR3, taken from reference TRBV19 and TRBJ2-7): DGGITQSPKYLFRKEGQNVTLSCEQNLNHDAMYWYRQDPGQGLRLIYYSQIVNDFQKGDIAEGYSVSREKKESFPLTVTSAQKNPTAFYLCASSTAYGQYFGPGTRLTVT.

This clone came up a few times. CDR3 coding DNA: TGTGCCAGCAGCTTGGGAGGAACACAAGAGACCCAGTACTTC. Protein: CASSLGGTQETQYF. The V gene is TRBV5-4, the J gene TRBJ2-5, with D hard to call. There are 14 residues in the CDR3. Germline-derived CDR1 and CDR2 are SGHNT and YYREEE (reference sequence). V was shortened by 0 bases and J by 2 bases, with 8 bases between the two germline ends.

V and J are TRBV5-1 and TRBJ2-2; no reliable D call. This CDR3 is 16 amino acids long. Trimming stripped 0 bases from V and 5 bases from J, with 14 bases between. Germline V CDR1 and CDR2: SGHRS, YFSETQ. CDR3 bases: TGCGCCAGCAGCTTGGAGGCGGCCCCGAGGACCGGGGAGCTGTTTTTT. Protein sequence: CASSLEAAPRTGELFF.

The chain combines TRBV7-8 with TRBJ1-1; D not resolved. V shed 3 bases and J shed 4 bases, with 18 bases lying between them. From germline, CDR1 is SGHVS and CDR2 FQNEAQ. CDR3 length: 16 residues. CDR3 residues: CASSFLMPTRSTEAFF. DNA for the CDR3: TGTGCCAGCAGCTTCCTTATGCCGACGAGATCCACTGAAGCTTTCTTT.

V usage is TRBV29-1 and J usage is TRBJ2-1; D gene uncertain. Germline V gene sequence: CDR1 SQVTM, CDR2 ANQGSEA. The CDR3 loop spans 13 amino acids. The V and J ends lost 8 bases and 5 bases respectively, with 16 bases between them. CDR3 DNA sequence: TGCAGCTCAAGGATAGGACGGAACAATGAGCAGTTCTTC. Residues: CSSRIGRNNEQFF.